This T cell receptor (beta chain) is drawn from a study of cytomegalovirus exposure and HLA in healthy donors. The PCR ran on 60 Vbeta and 13 Jbeta primers. This table comes from immunoSEQ multiplex PCR, and its TCRdb copy is limited to in-frame clones, with some not included. The sample holds about 140,000 clones, about three quarters seen once. This clone came up a few times. This TCR was recovered from a male donor in good health and CMV-seropositive. Sequencing used PBMCs.

CDR3 protein: CASSFRDSSLFMEQYF. The CDR3, as DNA: TGTGCCAGCAGCTTCCGGGACTCTAGCCTTTTTATGGAGCAGTACTTC. The chain links TRBV7-8 to TRBJ2-7; a possible D gene is TRBD2 (6 bases). Germline V gives CDR1 SGHVS, CDR2 FQNEAQ. This CDR3 is 16 amino acids long. Trimming took 3 bases from V and 7 from J, leaving 22 bases between them. The whole variable domain, remainder taken from reference TRBV7-8 and TRBJ2-7, is GAGVSQSPRYKVAKRGQDVALRCDPISGHVSLFWYQQALGQGPEFLTYFQNEAQLDKSGLPSDRFFAERPEGSVSTLKIQRTQQEDSAVYLCASSFRDSSLFMEQYFGPGTRLTVT.